This entry lists 20 T cell receptor beta chains sequenced from one sample in a study of beta chain features in type 1 diabetes. Regarding the study as a whole: All four CD4+ subsets from Type 1 diabetes patients carried moderately but significantly shorter TCRB CDR3s.

The antigens these receptors bind are not known. Isolated RNA was reverse transcribed in full, so expressed TCRB transcripts were sequenced. Some clones are missing from TCRdb's copy, which holds only in-frame ones; the method was immunoSEQ multiplex PCR. The sample lists 150,000 to 200,000 clones; roughly 9% were seen once. Sequenced material: central memory CD4+ T cells from blood. The receptors here all came from a woman younger than 45 with type 1 diabetes.

This clone was seen a handful of times. The rearrangement links TRBV28 to TRBJ2-5; no firm D call. Germline CDR1 MDHEN, CDR2 SYDVKM. CDR3 length: 12 residues. V lost 5 bases to trimming and J lost 0 bases, with 4 bases between them. CDR3 in amino acids: CASSENQETQYF. The CDR3 region has the DNA TGTGCCAGCAGTGAGAACCAAGAGACCCAGTACTTC.

This clone has more than one count but fewer than ten. V is TRBV30 and J is TRBJ1-2; possibly TRBD1 for D (5 bases). V gave up 3 bases and J gave up 6 bases, with 11 bases separating them. Looked up from germline, CDR1 is GTSNPN and CDR2 is SVGIG (reference sequence). There are 12 residues in the CDR3. CDR3 sequence reads: CAWSVPGDGYTF. In nucleotides, the CDR3 is TGTGCCTGGAGCGTACCGGGGGATGGCTACACCTTC.

This clone showed up just a few times. The chain employs TRBV25-1 and TRBJ2-5, with 10 positions matching TRBD1. Germline CDR1 and CDR2: MGHDK and SYGVNS. V shed 5 bases, J shed 5 bases, and the junction held 17 bases outside the gene matches. This CDR3 is built from 18 residues. The CDR3 sequence: CASSTPGTGVNGKETQYF. The CDR3 region has the DNA TGTGCCAGCAGTACCCCCGGGACAGGGGTGAATGGAAAGGAGACCCAGTACTTC.

This chain connects TRBV5-1 to TRBJ2-3; TRBD2 matches at 7 bases. Germline loops: CDR1 SGHRS, CDR2 YFSETQ. The length of the CDR3 is 15 residues. V dropped 2 bases and J dropped 2; count of bases not matched to a gene: 5. Here the CDR3 DNA reads TGCGCCAGCAGCTTAGGGACTACGAACACAGATACGCAGTATTTT. This encodes CASSLGTTNTDTQYF.

This clone has more than one count but fewer than ten. V and J are TRBV28 and TRBJ2-5; D possibly corresponds to TRBD1 (6 bases). Per the germline V gene, CDR1 is MDHEN and CDR2 is SYDVKM. V was cut by 2 bases and J by 5 bases, with 12 bases left in between. The CDR3 spans 14 residues. Here the CDR3 reads CASSLASGEETQYF. The CDR3 region has the DNA TGTGCCAGCAGTTTAGCCTCAGGGGAGGAGACCCAGTACTTC.

This clone was counted only a few times. The rearrangement links TRBV7-3 to TRBJ2-1; D uncertain. The V and J ends lost 2 bases and 9 bases respectively, with 5 bases between them. The germline CDR1 and CDR2 sequences are SGHTA and FQGTGA. The CDR3 sequence is 11 residues long. The CDR3 DNA follows: TGTGCCAGCAGCTTAGGTAGTGAGCAGTTCTTC. This encodes CASSLGSEQFF.

The chain combines TRBV2 with TRBJ2-1, with 12 bases fitting TRBD2. V gave up 6 bases and J gave up 4 bases; unmatched junction bases: 4. Germline loops: CDR1 SNHLY, CDR2 FYNNEI. This CDR3 contains 15 residues. DNA for the CDR3: TGTGCCAGCAGGCGACTAGCGGGGGAGTACAATGAGCAGTTCTTC. Translated: CASRRLAGEYNEQFF.

This clone has just a few counts. The V gene is TRBV7-8, the J gene TRBJ2-5; the match to TRBD1 covers 10 bases. Germline loops: CDR1 SGHVS, CDR2 FQNEAQ. The CDR3 is 16 residues long. V shed 1 base and J 4 bases; nucleotides not matched to a gene: 6. The CDR3 DNA reads TGTGCCAGCAGCTTAGGGACAGGGGGAGGTACAGAGACCCAGTACTTC. It yields the protein CASSLGTGGGTETQYF.

Many counts were recorded for this clone. The chain combines TRBV11-2 with TRBJ2-3; TRBD2 is a possible D gene (6 bases). The CDR3 covers 15 residues. Germline CDR1 is SGHAT and CDR2 is FQNNGV. The V and J ends lost 5 bases and 0 bases respectively, with 12 bases between them. This CDR3 reads CASSRSGISTDTQYF. In nucleotides, the CDR3 is TGTGCCAGCAGCCGTAGCGGTATTAGCACAGATACGCAGTATTTT.

This clone came up a few times. The V gene is TRBV7-2, the J gene TRBJ1-4; D ambiguous. The CDR3 length is 16 residues. In germline, CDR1 is SGHTA, CDR2 FQGNSA. Trimming took off 3 bases at V and 8 bases at J, with 19 bases between the two ends. The CDR3 DNA reads as TGTGCCAGCAGCTTGTTGAGCCCCCGATTCGGGGAAAAACTGTTTTTT. Translating it yields CASSLLSPRFGEKLFF.

The table lists this clone with many counts. This chain links TRBV11-2 with TRBJ2-7; 9 positions match TRBD2. Germline V gene lookup returns CDR1 SGHAT and CDR2 FQNNGV. The CDR3 contains 17 residues. J was trimmed by 3 bases and V by 4 bases; bases with no gene match: 13. CDR3 sequence reads: CASSSSSGISEGYEQYF. The DNA of the CDR3 is TGTGCCAGCAGCTCATCTAGCGGGATATCTGAGGGCTACGAGCAGTACTTC.

There are a few counts of this clone. The J gene is TRBJ2-4, the V gene TRBV18, with TRBD1 identical over 7 bases. CDR3 length equals 17 residues. Germline assignment: CDR1 KGHSH and CDR2 LQKENI. After removal of 4 bases from V and 1 base from J, the junction contained 10 bases not matched to a gene. This CDR3 is CASSLRQGSIAKNIQYF. CDR3 sequence (DNA): TGTGCCAGCTCACTTCGACAGGGATCGATTGCCAAAAACATTCAGTACTTC.

This clone turned up a few times. This chain links TRBV10-3 with TRBJ2-2, with TRBD1 as a possible D gene (7 bases). Trimming shortened V by 2 bases and J by 7 bases, and 11 bases separated the two germline ends. The CDR3 is 14 amino acids. The germline gives CDR1 ENHRY, CDR2 SYGVKD. CDR3 DNA sequence: TGTGCCATCAGTGAGGACAGGGAGGTCGGGGAGCTGTTTTTT. It codes for CAISEDREVGELFF.

The chain uses TRBV11-3 and TRBJ2-1; perhaps TRBD2 as D (6 bases). The CDR3 covers 13 residues. Germline CDR1 reads SGHNT; CDR2 reads YENEEA. The ends were cut back, 5 bases at V and 12 bases at J, with 17 bases in the middle. The CDR3 sequence is CASSPDYPGMQFF. In DNA form, the CDR3 reads TGTGCCAGCAGCCCGGACTATCCGGGAATGCAGTTCTTC.

This chain connects TRBV5-1 to TRBJ2-3; 8 positions agree with TRBD1. Germline V gene lookup returns CDR1 SGHRS and CDR2 YFSETQ. CDR3 length equals 15 residues. Trimming took 0 bases from V and 7 from J; bases not matched to a gene: 7. This chain's CDR3 is CASSLEGQGAYTQYF. DNA for the CDR3: TGCGCCAGCAGCTTGGAAGGCCAGGGGGCTTATACGCAGTATTTT.

This clone was counted a few times. The chain links TRBV2 to TRBJ2-7; 7 bases agree with TRBD1. V trimming: 6 bases; J trimming: 2 bases; junction bases outside the gene matches: 7. Germline values: CDR1 SNHLY, CDR2 FYNNEI. The CDR3 spans 14 residues. In DNA form, the CDR3 reads TGTGCCAGCAGCCCCGGACAGGATCCCTACGAGCAGTACTTC. Translated: CASSPGQDPYEQYF.

Comments on this clone: Other DNA variants within this sample encode the same CDR3. The J gene is TRBJ1-1, the V gene TRBV18, with 9 bases that match TRBD1. Germline V lookup: CDR1 KGHSH, CDR2 LQKENI. V dropped 2 bases and J dropped 4; count of bases not matched to a gene: 2. There are 14 residues in the CDR3. The CDR3 reads CASSPETGGTEAFF. CDR3 DNA sequence: TGTGCCAGCTCACCAGAGACAGGGGGCACTGAAGCTTTCTTT.

The gene calls are TRBV28 and TRBJ2-7; 11 bases line up with TRBD1. V shed 6 bases and J 1 base; nucleotides not matched to a gene: 2. This CDR3 contains 14 residues. CDR1 is MDHEN and CDR2 is SYDVKM in the germline V gene. In nucleotides, the CDR3 is TGTGCCAGCAGGGGACAGGGGGTTTCCTACGAGCAGTACTTC. It translates to CASRGQGVSYEQYF.

This clone appeared a few times. The rearrangement uses TRBV28 and TRBJ2-1; 7 nucleotides align to TRBD2. Germline loops: CDR1 MDHEN, CDR2 SYDVKM. The CDR3 covers 16 residues. Trimming at V came to 1 base and at J to 5 bases, leaving 8 bases not matched to a gene. This CDR3 is CASSLSGGRRNNEQFF. In DNA, the CDR3 is TGTGCCAGCAGTTTATCGGGCGGGAGAAGGAACAATGAGCAGTTCTTC.

This clone was observed a handful of times. The chain joins TRBV27 to TRBJ2-7; 10 positions match TRBD1. The CDR3 contains 16 residues. CDR1 and CDR2 from the germline V gene are MNHEY and SMNVEV (reference sequence). Losses at the gene ends were 5 bases for V and 0 bases for J; bases not matched to a gene: 7. The CDR3: CASSKGTGASSYEQYF. CDR3 DNA: TGTGCCAGCAGTAAAGGGACAGGGGCCTCCTCCTACGAGCAGTACTTC.